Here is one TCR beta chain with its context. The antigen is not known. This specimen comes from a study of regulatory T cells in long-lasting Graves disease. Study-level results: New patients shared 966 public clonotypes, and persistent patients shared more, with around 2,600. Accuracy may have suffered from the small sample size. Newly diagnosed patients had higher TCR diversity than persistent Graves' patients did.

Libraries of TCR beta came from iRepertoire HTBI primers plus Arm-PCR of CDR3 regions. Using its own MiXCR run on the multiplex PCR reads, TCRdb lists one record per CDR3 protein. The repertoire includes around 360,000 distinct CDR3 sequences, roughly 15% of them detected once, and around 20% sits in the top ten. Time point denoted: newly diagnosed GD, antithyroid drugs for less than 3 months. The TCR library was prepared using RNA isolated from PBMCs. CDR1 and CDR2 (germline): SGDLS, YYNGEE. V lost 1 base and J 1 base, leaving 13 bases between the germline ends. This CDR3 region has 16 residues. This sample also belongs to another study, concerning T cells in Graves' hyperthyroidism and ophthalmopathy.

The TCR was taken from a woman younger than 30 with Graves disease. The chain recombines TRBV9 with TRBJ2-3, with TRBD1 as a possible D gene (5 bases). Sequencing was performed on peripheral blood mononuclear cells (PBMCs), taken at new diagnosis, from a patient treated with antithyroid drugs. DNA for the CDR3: TGTGCCAGCAGCGTACAGGGTCAGGCAGGCACAGATACGCAGTATTTT. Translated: CASSVQGQAGTDTQYF. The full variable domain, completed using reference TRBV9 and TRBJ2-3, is DSGVTQTPKHLITATGQRVTLRCSPRSGDLSVYWYQQSLDQGLQFLIQYYNGEERAKGNILERFSAQQFPDLHSELNLSSLELGDSALYFCASSVQGQAGTDTQYFGPGTRLTVL.